The 25 T cell receptor beta chains presented below share a single source sample, sequenced in a study of T cells in Graves' hyperthyroidism and ophthalmopathy. From RNA transcripts, TCR beta CDR3 regions were amplified. HTBI primers were used for first-round RT-PCR of the TCR CDR3. TCRdb ran MiXCR on the multiplex PCR reads and lists one entry per CDR3 protein. The repertoire holds 500,000 to 750,000 distinct CDR3 sequences, with 46% as singletons. Sequencing was performed on peripheral blood or thyroid tissue (not recorded which). These receptors all come from a woman aged 18-29 years with Graves' hyperthyroidism.

V and J are TRBV12-3 or TRBV12-4 and TRBJ1-6; D perhaps matches TRBD1 (6 bases). The CDR3 is 13 amino acids. V lost 8 bases and J lost 8, with 13 bases in between. CDR3 loop: CASSGGADSPLHF. The CDR3 coding sequence is TGTGCCAGCTCCGGGGGGGCAGATTCACCCCTCCACTTT.

The chain recombines TRBV29-1 with TRBJ1-2, with D perhaps matching TRBD1 (5 bases). This CDR3 spans 12 amino acids. CDR1 is SQVTM, CDR2 ANQGSEA, per germline. V was trimmed by 8 bases and J by 7 bases, leaving 17 bases between them. The DNA for the CDR3 is TGCAGCTTAGCGCTTAGGACAAGTGGCTACACCTTC. Translated, it gives CSLALRTSGYTF.

Note on this clonotype: An end of the junction differs from the germline gene, which may be a read error. This rearrangement joins TRBV7-2 to TRBJ2-7; 12 bases match TRBD1. Germline V CDR1 and CDR2: SGHTA, FQGNSA. The CDR3 runs 15 residues. CDR3 sequence: CASSQGTGGAYEQYF. As DNA, the CDR3 is TGCGCCAGCAGCCAAGGGACAGGGGGCGCCTACGAGCAGTACTTC.

The gene calls are TRBV7-9 and TRBJ1-6, with D perhaps TRBD1 (5 bases). V dropped 5 bases and J dropped 4 bases, with 18 bases sitting between them. The germline V gene has CDR1 SEHNR and CDR2 FQNEAQ (reference sequence). The CDR3 totals 17 residues. CDR3 sequence (DNA): TGTGCCAGCAGCGTTACCGGGACGGCAAAATATAATTCACCCCTCCACTTT. It specifies CASSVTGTAKYNSPLHF.

The V and J genes are TRBV2 and TRBJ2-6; D uncertain. Germline CDR1 is SNHLY and CDR2 is FYNNEI. With 7 bases removed from V and 1 base from J, the gap between germline ends came to 20 bases. This CDR3 region has 18 residues. The CDR3 sequence: CASIELRISGSGANVLTF. CDR3 sequence (DNA): TGTGCCAGCATCGAATTACGAATATCCGGGTCTGGGGCCAACGTCCTGACTTTC.

Only a few counts were recorded for this clonotype. The chain employs TRBV4-3 and TRBJ2-7; D possibly matches TRBD1 or TRBD2 (5 bases each). V was trimmed by 4 bases and J by 2 bases, leaving 12 bases between them. The CDR3 length is 14 residues. Germline V gene sequence: CDR1 LGHNA, CDR2 YSLEER. CDR3 region: CASSPRDGPYEQYF. Written as DNA, the CDR3 is TGCGCCAGCAGCCCCCGGGACGGACCCTACGAGCAGTACTTC.

The CDR3 nucleotides read TGTGCCAGCAGTTCCACTAGCGTTGTGGGGGCGGAGGAGACCCAGTACTTC. Its translation is CASSSTSVVGAEETQYF. The genes are TRBV12-3 or TRBV12-4 and TRBJ2-5, with D possibly matching TRBD2 (7 bases). V lost 4 bases and J 5 bases, leaving 23 bases between the germline ends. The CDR3 totals 17 residues.

In its sample, this clonotype was seen many times. In DNA, the CDR3 is TGTGCCAGCAGCGTGAGTCACACTGAAGCTTTCTTT. It is translated as CASSVSHTEAFF. The chain uses TRBV7-8 and TRBJ1-1; D unresolved. Germline loops: CDR1 SGHVS, CDR2 FQNEAQ. There are 12 residues in the CDR3. V lost 5 bases, J lost 3 bases, and 7 bases lay in between. The complete variable domain, with remaining parts taken from reference TRBV7-8 and TRBJ1-1, reads GAGVSQSPRYKVAKRGQDVALRCDPISGHVSLFWYQQALGQGPEFLTYFQNEAQLDKSGLPSDRFFAERPEGSVSTLKIQRTQQEDSAVYLCASSVSHTEAFFGQGTRLTVV.

At least ten counts were recorded for this clonotype. This rearrangement joins TRBV19 to TRBJ1-2; 10 bases match TRBD1. V was clipped by 8 bases and J by 4 bases; unmatched bases: 10. The CDR3 runs to 15 residues. Germline CDR1 reads LNHDA; CDR2 reads SQIVND (reference sequence). The CDR3, as DNA: TGTGCCAGTTCTGGCCGGGACAGGGGTGGCTATGGCTACACCTTC. Encoded protein: CASSGRDRGGYGYTF.

This clonotype was counted between two and nine times. This chain links TRBV30 with TRBJ2-5; 11 bases align to TRBD2. The CDR3 is made up of 15 amino acids. The V gene's germline CDR1 is GTSNPN and CDR2 SVGIG (reference sequence). Unmatched junction bases numbered 7, after V lost 3 bases and J lost 4 bases. CDR3 region: CAWRPGTSGRETQYF. The DNA for the CDR3 is TGTGCCTGGAGGCCCGGGACTAGCGGACGAGAGACCCAGTACTTC.

This clonotype was seen ten or more times. This rearrangement joins TRBV9 to TRBJ2-5; D ambiguous. Per the germline V gene, CDR1 is SGDLS and CDR2 is YYNGEE. The CDR3 has 14 amino acids. V was trimmed by 3 bases and J by 1 base, leaving 10 bases between them. In nucleotides, the CDR3 is TGTGCCAGCAGCGATCCTCTATCCCAAGAGACCCAGTACTTC. Translated, it gives CASSDPLSQETQYF.

V gene TRBV2 combines with J gene TRBJ2-7; maybe TRBD2 (5 bases). Germline-derived CDR1 and CDR2 are SNHLY and FYNNEI. The CDR3 has 16 amino acids. Between the trimmed V and J ends, which lost 6 bases and 2 bases, there was a span of 20 bases. The DNA of the CDR3 is TGTGCCAGCAGCCTGGGAGCCGGAGCCCTAGCCTACGAGCAGTACTTC. It yields the protein CASSLGAGALAYEQYF.

This clonotype was observed at least ten times. The chain combines TRBV6-2 or TRBV6-3 with TRBJ1-1; D is unresolved. Trimming removed 8 bases from V and 6 bases from J, with 10 bases in between. The germline gives CDR1 MNHEY, CDR2 SVGEGT. This CDR3 spans 11 amino acids. The CDR3 coding sequence is TGTGCCAGCGGGAAGAGGCCTGAAGCTTTCTTT. Encoded protein: CASGKRPEAFF.

The chain combines TRBV10-3 with TRBJ1-6; tentatively, D is TRBD1 (6 bases). The CDR3 covers 15 residues. The V end lost 3 bases, the J end lost 9 bases, and 15 bases lay between the germline ends. Germline V gives CDR1 ENHRY, CDR2 SYGVKD. The CDR3 DNA reads as TGTGCCATCAGTGACCCGAACAGGGAAACTTCACCCCTCCACTTT. Encoded protein: CAISDPNRETSPLHF.

This clonotype was counted at least ten times. Here the CDR3 DNA reads TGCAGCGTTGAGAGGGGCCACGGGGAGACCCAGTACTTC. Amino acids: CSVERGHGETQYF. The chain is built from TRBV29-1 and TRBJ2-5; perhaps D is TRBD1 or TRBD2 (5 bases each). There are 13 residues in the CDR3. Germline CDR1 and CDR2: SQVTM and ANQGSEA. V lost 3 bases, J lost 5 bases, and 13 bases lay in between.

A remark on this clonotype: A single base separates this from a much larger clone, so it may be a read error. CDR3: CASSQEIAEGSNSPLHF. In DNA, the CDR3 is TGTGCCAGCAGCCAAGAGATAGCAGAGGGCTCTAATTCACCCCTCCACTTT. V and J are TRBV7-2 and TRBJ1-6; D ambiguous. The CDR3 has 17 residues. The germline V gene has CDR1 SGHTA and CDR2 FQGNSA. Between the trimmed V and J ends, which lost 5 bases and 6 bases, there was a span of 20 bases.

The chain carries TRBV7-3 and TRBJ2-7; 7 bases are a match to TRBD1. The CDR3 covers 15 residues. Germline V gene lookup returns CDR1 SGHTA and CDR2 FQGTGA. V was clipped by 2 bases and J by 0 bases; unmatched bases: 4. The CDR3 bases are TGTGCCAGCAGCTTAGACAGGGTGAGCTCCTACGAGCAGTACTTC. Residues: CASSLDRVSSYEQYF. Based on the CDR3 plus reference TRBV7-3 and TRBJ2-7, the full variable domain is GAGVSQTPSNKVTEKGKYVELRCDPISGHTALYWYRQSLGQGPEFLIYFQGTGAADDSGLPNDRFFAVRPEGSVSTLKIQRTERGDSAVYLCASSLDRVSSYEQYFGPGTRLTVT.

Ten or more counts support this clonotype. The chain employs TRBV20-1 and TRBJ2-7; 12 bases fit TRBD2. CDR1 is DFQATT and CDR2 is SNEGSKA in the germline V gene (reference sequence). J lost 7 bases, V lost 2 bases, and 9 bases had no gene match. CDR3 length: 15 amino acids. The DNA of the CDR3 is TGCAGTGCTAGACCTAGCGGGAGGGCCGAGGGAGAGCAGTACTTC. Amino acids: CSARPSGRAEGEQYF.

The chain employs TRBV2 and TRBJ1-1; 9 bases line up with TRBD1. The CDR3 has 12 amino acids. The V gene end was trimmed by 6 bases and the J gene end by 6 bases; junction bases not matched to a gene: 2. Germline V lookup: CDR1 SNHLY, CDR2 FYNNEI. Here the CDR3 reads CASRGTGSEAFF. The CDR3, as DNA: TGTGCCAGCAGGGGGACAGGGTCTGAAGCTTTCTTT. Complete variable domain (other parts from reference TRBV2 and TRBJ1-1): EPEVTQTPSHQVTQMGQEVILRCVPISNHLYFYWYRQILGQKVEFLVSFYNNEISEKSEIFDDQFSVERPDGSNFTLKIRSTKLEDSAMYFCASRGTGSEAFFGQGTRLTVV.

This clonotype was seen at least ten times. The chain carries TRBV2 and TRBJ2-6; D is ambiguous. V lost 3 bases and J 1 base, leaving 10 bases between the germline ends. The CDR3 contains 16 residues. Germline CDR1 and CDR2: SNHLY and FYNNEI. CDR3 region: CASSEFLLSGANVLTF. CDR3 nucleotide sequence: TGTGCCAGCAGTGAGTTTTTACTTTCTGGGGCCAACGTCCTGACTTTC.

Ten or more counts support this clonotype. The genes are TRBV14 and TRBJ1-1, with unresolved D. The CDR3 covers 14 residues. V was trimmed by 2 bases and J by 6 bases, leaving 13 bases between them. The germline CDR1 and CDR2 sequences are SGHDN and FVKESK. CDR3 sequence reads: CASSQFFSSAEAFF. CDR3 in DNA: TGTGCCAGCAGCCAATTCTTTTCATCCGCTGAAGCTTTCTTT.

The chain has TRBV6-5 and TRBJ2-7; D remains ambiguous. The CDR3 length is 13 residues. Trimming cost V 2 bases and J 3 bases, with 8 bases left between them. Germline V gene sequence: CDR1 MNHEY, CDR2 SVGAGI. CDR3 sequence (DNA): TGTGCCAGCAGTTACCTCGGAGACTACGAGCAGTACTTC. It yields the protein CASSYLGDYEQYF.

The chain links TRBV9 to TRBJ2-7; 9 bases agree with TRBD1. J was trimmed by 2 bases and V by 4 bases; bases with no gene match: 7. The V gene's germline CDR1 is SGDLS and CDR2 YYNGEE. The CDR3 is 15 amino acids. In DNA form, the CDR3 reads TGTGCCAGCAGCCCATCGGGACAGGGAACCTACGAGCAGTACTTC. Amino acids: CASSPSGQGTYEQYF.

The rearrangement links TRBV20-1 to TRBJ1-5, with D possibly matching TRBD1 (5 bases). CDR3 length equals 14 residues. Per germline, CDR1 DFQATT and CDR2 SNEGSKA (reference sequence). The V and J ends lost 3 bases and 4 bases respectively, with 13 bases between them. The CDR3 DNA sequence: TGCAGTGCTAGTGGGGCAGGGTTTAATCAGCCCCAGCATTTT. This codes for CSASGAGFNQPQHF.

The gene calls are TRBV7-4 and TRBJ1-2, with D tentatively TRBD1 (5 bases). The germline CDR1 and CDR2 sequences are SGHVT and SQSDAQ. V lost 1 base and J lost 7, with 16 bases in between. CDR3 length: 15 residues. CDR3 coding DNA: TGTGCCAGCAGCTTAGTACCCGGGACGGAGGGTGGCTACACCTTC. Protein: CASSLVPGTEGGYTF.